This TCR beta chain appears in the sequencing data of a study of PD-L1 blockade in urothelial cancer. Study background: Male sex and bladder-origin urothelial cancer characterized about 85% of the 29 patients. Between 0 and 3 chemotherapy regimens preceded treatment for each patient. Study-level findings and limits: Patients who had durable benefit saw their tumor-associated blood clones expand more at 3 weeks.

Concerning this clone: Its antigen is not identified.

Patients suffered from locally advanced or metastatic urothelial carcinoma. V gave up 2 bases and J gave up 7 bases; unmatched junction bases: 9. This CDR3 spans 15 amino acids. CDR1 and CDR2 from the germline V gene are SGDLS and YYNGEE. Using immunoSEQ multiplex PCR, the repertoire was profiled, and TCRdb retains in-frame clones only, with some absent. The profile shows 85,000 to 130,000 clones, around 93% of them singletons. The origin of this receptor is a woman aged 80 or older with urothelial cancer. The chain recombines TRBV9 with TRBJ2-1; 7 bases are shared with TRBD1. The starting material was PBMCs, obtained around atezolizumab (anti-PD-L1) treatment. This CDR3 is CASSVTPDRDNEQFF. CDR3 bases: TGTGCCAGCAGCGTTACACCTGACAGGGATAATGAGCAGTTCTTC.